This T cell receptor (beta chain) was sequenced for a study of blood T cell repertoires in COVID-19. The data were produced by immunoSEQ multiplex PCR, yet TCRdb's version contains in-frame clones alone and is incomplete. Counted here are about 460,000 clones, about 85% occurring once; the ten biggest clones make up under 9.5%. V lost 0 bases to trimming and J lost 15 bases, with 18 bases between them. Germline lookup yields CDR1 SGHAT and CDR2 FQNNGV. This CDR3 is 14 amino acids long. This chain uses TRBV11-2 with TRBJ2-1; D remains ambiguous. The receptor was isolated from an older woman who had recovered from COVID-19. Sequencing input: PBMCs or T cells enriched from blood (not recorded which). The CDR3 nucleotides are TGTGCCAGCAGCTTAGATCCCCAGCGAGCCCACACGTTCTTC. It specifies CASSLDPQRAHTFF.